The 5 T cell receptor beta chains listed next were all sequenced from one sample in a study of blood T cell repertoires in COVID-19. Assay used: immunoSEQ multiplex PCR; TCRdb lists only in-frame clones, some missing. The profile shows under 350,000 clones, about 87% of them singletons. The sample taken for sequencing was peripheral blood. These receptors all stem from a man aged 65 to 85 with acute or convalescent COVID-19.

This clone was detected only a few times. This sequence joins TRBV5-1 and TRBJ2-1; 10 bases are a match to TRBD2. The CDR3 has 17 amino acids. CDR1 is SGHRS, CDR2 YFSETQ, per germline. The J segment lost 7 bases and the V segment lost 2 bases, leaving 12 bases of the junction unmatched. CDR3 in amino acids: CASSLGSSGSGSNEQFF. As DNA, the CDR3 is TGCGCCAGCAGCTTAGGCTCTAGCGGGAGTGGGTCGAATGAGCAGTTCTTC.

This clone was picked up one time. The CDR3 reads CASSQGFQDRWNTQYF. The CDR3 coding sequence is TGCGCCAGCAGCCAAGGATTCCAAGACAGGTGGAATACGCAGTATTTT. This sequence joins TRBV4-3 and TRBJ2-3; tentative D call: TRBD1 (6 bases). CDR3 size: 16 residues. Germline assignment: CDR1 LGHNA and CDR2 YSLEER. V was trimmed by 1 base and J by 7 bases, leaving 18 bases between them.

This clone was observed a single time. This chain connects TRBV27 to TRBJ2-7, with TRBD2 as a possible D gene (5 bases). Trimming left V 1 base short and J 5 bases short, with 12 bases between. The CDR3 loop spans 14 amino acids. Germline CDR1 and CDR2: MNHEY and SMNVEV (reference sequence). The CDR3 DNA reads TGTGCCAGCAGTTTATTACCGGGGTACGACGAGCAGTACTTC. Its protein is CASSLLPGYDEQYF.

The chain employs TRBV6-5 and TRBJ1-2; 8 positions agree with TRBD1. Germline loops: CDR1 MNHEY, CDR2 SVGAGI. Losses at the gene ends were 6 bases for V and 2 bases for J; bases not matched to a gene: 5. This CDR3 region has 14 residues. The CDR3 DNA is TGTGCCAGCAGGGGTGACAGGGGAAACTATGGCTACACCTTC. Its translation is CASRGDRGNYGYTF.

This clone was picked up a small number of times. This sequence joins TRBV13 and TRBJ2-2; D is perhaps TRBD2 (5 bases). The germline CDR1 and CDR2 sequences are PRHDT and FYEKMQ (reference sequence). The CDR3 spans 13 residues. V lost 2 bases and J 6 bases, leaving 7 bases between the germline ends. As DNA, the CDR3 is TGTGCCAGCAGCTTACGGCGGGCCGGGGAGCTGTTTTTT. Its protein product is CASSLRRAGELFF.